These T cell receptor beta chains were read from a single sample in a study of blood T cell repertoires in COVID-19. Clones were read by immunoSEQ multiplex PCR, and TCRdb kept only the in-frame ones, dropping some. The table shows just under 350,000 clones, with around four fifths occurring only once. The sample taken for sequencing was peripheral blood. All receptors derive from a man aged 30 to 45 with active or convalescent COVID-19. The CDR3 runs from the conserved cysteine through the conserved F or W. The D gene is left open where the match is weak. Rows may omit the clone size; those that give it use once, few, many or a size class.

j_call v_call clone_size d_call cdr3_aa cdr3_nt
TRBJ1-6 TRBV6-5 NA NA CASSYSSSYNSPLHF TGTGCCAGCAGTTACTCCAGCTCCTATAATTCACCCCTCCACTTT
TRBJ1-2 TRBV30 few NA CACTGSKSYGYTF TGTGCCTGCACAGGGTCCAAAAGCTATGGCTACACCTTC
TRBJ2-7 TRBV27 NA NA CASSPLGAEQYF TGTGCCAGCAGTCCCCTGGGGGCCGAGCAGTACTTC
TRBJ1-6 TRBV5-4 NA TRBD1 CASSQRTGGGGSPLHF TGTGCCAGCAGCCAAAGGACAGGGGGCGGCGGTTCACCCCTCCACTTT
TRBJ2-7 TRBV7-2 NA NA CASSVTGYSYEQYF TGTGCCAGCAGCGTCACAGGATATTCCTACGAGCAGTACTTC
TRBJ2-5 TRBV2 NA TRBD2 CASLAGGPQETQYF TGTGCCAGCCTAGCGGGGGGCCCACAAGAGACCCAGTACTTC
TRBJ1-4 TRBV6-4 NA NA CASSDGGGANEKLFF TGTGCCAGCAGTGACGGGGGGGGCGCGAACGAAAAACTGTTTTTT
TRBJ1-1 TRBV28 NA TRBD1 CASSDSDRGRTEAFF TGTGCCAGCAGTGATTCGGACAGGGGGCGGACTGAAGCTTTCTTT
TRBJ1-5 TRBV28 NA NA CASSPWRVSNQPQHF TGTGCCAGCAGTCCCTGGCGGGTGAGCAATCAGCCCCAGCATTTT
TRBJ1-1 TRBV18 NA NA CASSPRGVDTEAFF TGTGCCAGCTCACCACGGGGCGTCGACACTGAAGCTTTCTTT
TRBJ2-7 TRBV4-2 once TRBD2 CASSQTSSGASYEQYF TGTGCCAGCAGCCAGACCTCAAGCGGGGCCTCCTACGAGCAGTACTTC
TRBJ2-1 TRBV4-3 NA TRBD1 CASSQDPLPDRSDEQFF TGCGCCAGCAGCCAAGATCCTCTCCCGGACAGGTCTGATGAGCAGTTCTTC
TRBJ2-2 TRBV11-3 NA NA CASSPLDRLDGELFF TGTGCCAGCAGCCCCCTCGACAGGTTGGACGGGGAGCTGTTTTTT
TRBJ1-2 TRBV5-1 NA NA CASSLAFGEGYTF TGCGCCAGCAGCTTGGCCTTCGGGGAAGGCTACACCTTC
TRBJ1-1 TRBV13 NA NA CASSLGAGTEAFF TGTGCCAGCAGCTTAGGTGCGGGGACTGAAGCTTTCTTT
TRBJ1-2 TRBV6-6 NA NA CASSPAGAGGYTF TGTGCCAGCAGTCCCGCGGGGGCCGGTGGCTACACCTTC
TRBJ2-2 TRBV6-4 NA TRBD2 CATRTSGSTGELFF TGTGCCACCCGGACTAGCGGGAGTACCGGGGAGCTGTTTTTT
TRBJ2-1 TRBV9 NA NA CASSVDRSSYNEQFF TGTGCCAGCAGCGTAGACAGGAGCTCCTACAATGAGCAGTTCTTC
TRBJ2-2 TRBV6-2/TRBV6-3 NA TRBD2 CASSYTREGTGELFF TGTGCCAGCAGTTACACCAGGGAGGGCACCGGGGAGCTGTTTTTT
TRBJ1-2 TRBV2 NA NA CASNRLVNYGYTF TGTGCCAGCAATCGACTTGTAAACTATGGCTACACCTTC
TRBJ2-2 TRBV4-3 NA TRBD2 CASSQELAGRGTGELFF TGCGCCAGCAGCCAAGAACTAGCGGGACGCGGAACCGGGGAGCTGTTTTTT
TRBJ1-1 TRBV3-1/TRBV3-2 NA NA CASSQGGRAAFF TGTGCCAGCAGCCAAGGAGGCAGGGCGGCTTTCTTT
TRBJ2-7 TRBV2 NA NA CASSEDVGGAYEQYF TGTGCCAGCAGTGAAGACGTAGGGGGGGCCTACGAGCAGTACTTC
TRBJ2-5 TRBV6-5 once TRBD1 CASRPGQDETQYF TGTGCCAGCAGGCCCGGACAGGATGAGACCCAGTACTTC
TRBJ2-1 TRBV6-2/TRBV6-3 NA NA CASSRLWTGGNGGQFF TGTGCCAGCAGTAGACTCTGGACAGGTGGTAACGGGGGGCAGTTCTTC
TRBJ1-4 TRBV5-4 many NA CASSSTQTTGNEKLFF TGTGCCAGCAGCTCTACCCAAACAACAGGTAATGAAAAACTGTTTTTT
TRBJ1-5 TRBV10-3 NA NA CAIRWTAIGQPQHF TGTGCCATCAGGTGGACAGCAATAGGTCAGCCCCAGCATTTT
TRBJ1-2 TRBV24-1 NA NA CATSEQGDGYTF TGTGCCACCAGTGAACAGGGAGATGGCTACACCTTC
TRBJ2-1 TRBV27 NA NA CASSPGYNEQFF TGTGCCAGCAGTCCGGGGTACAATGAGCAGTTCTTC
TRBJ2-5 TRBV28 NA TRBD1 CASRNRGWETQYF TGTGCCAGCAGAAACAGGGGTTGGGAGACCCAGTACTTC
TRBJ1-3 TRBV7-6 NA NA CASSLLRGGSRGNTIYF TGTGCCAGCAGCTTACTTCGCGGAGGCAGCCGAGGAAACACCATATATTTT
TRBJ1-4 TRBV3-1/TRBV3-2 NA TRBD1 CASSHGTGGEKLFF TGTGCCAGCAGCCACGGGACAGGAGGTGAAAAACTGTTTTTT
TRBJ1-1 TRBV5-1 NA NA CASSWRTGLGTEAFF TGCGCCAGCAGCTGGCGGACGGGGTTGGGCACTGAAGCTTTCTTT
TRBJ2-7 TRBV29-1 once TRBD1 CSVTGGRVGEQYF TGCAGCGTGACAGGGGGCAGGGTGGGCGAGCAGTACTTC
TRBJ1-1 TRBV30 NA TRBD1 CAWKQGSTEAFF TGTGCCTGGAAACAGGGGTCCACTGAAGCTTTCTTT
TRBJ1-2 TRBV13 NA NA CASSGPGLLFNYGYTF TGTGCCAGCAGCGGCCCAGGGCTTCTTTTTAACTATGGCTACACCTTC
TRBJ1-6 TRBV27 NA TRBD1 CASRDRGLGNSPLHF TGTGCCAGCAGGGACAGGGGCCTGGGAAATTCACCCCTCCACTTT
TRBJ1-1 TRBV19 NA NA CASRTNSKNTEAFF TGTGCCAGTAGAACCAATTCTAAGAACACTGAAGCTTTCTTT
TRBJ1-3 TRBV5-1 NA NA CASSFAGVSSGNTIYF TGCGCCAGCAGCTTTGCCGGGGTGTCCTCTGGAAACACCATATATTTT
TRBJ2-7 TRBV2 NA NA CASSQTVTSYEQYF TGTGCCAGCAGTCAGACAGTAACCTCCTACGAGCAGTACTTC
TRBJ1-6 TRBV9 NA NA CASSAGGSYNSPLHF TGTGCCAGCAGCGCCGGCGGCAGTTATAATTCACCCCTCCACTTT
TRBJ1-2 TRBV6-6 NA TRBD1 CASSRPGTDIYGYTF TGTGCCAGCAGCCGTCCCGGGACAGACATCTATGGCTACACCTTC
TRBJ2-2 TRBV7-8 NA TRBD2 CASSFKTSGGARLRGELFF TGTGCCAGCAGCTTCAAGACTAGCGGGGGGGCCCGTTTGCGCGGGGAGCTGTTTTTT
TRBJ2-3 TRBV5-1 NA TRBD2 CASSERGSTDTQYF TGCGCCAGCAGCGAGCGGGGTAGCACAGATACGCAGTATTTT
TRBJ2-1 TRBV5-8 once TRBD2 CASSLGTSGTGEQFF TGTGCCAGCAGCCTCGGGACTAGCGGGACGGGTGAGCAGTTCTTC
TRBJ1-2 TRBV5-1 NA TRBD1 CASSVDRLYGYTF TGCGCCAGCAGCGTGGACAGGCTCTATGGCTACACCTTC
TRBJ2-7 TRBV5-5 NA TRBD2 CASSLEERGSEQYF TGTGCCAGCAGCCTCGAGGAGCGGGGCTCCGAGCAGTACTTC
TRBJ2-3 TRBV6-6 NA TRBD2 CASSLLRGSSGRATDTQYF TGTGCCAGCAGTCTCCTCAGGGGTTCTAGCGGGAGGGCCACAGATACGCAGTATTTT
TRBJ2-1 TRBV28 few TRBD2 CASREELYNEQFF TGTGCCAGCCGGGAGGAGCTTTACAATGAGCAGTTCTTC
TRBJ2-5 TRBV6-5 NA NA CASRRGGGETQYF TGTGCCAGCCGCCGCGGGGGCGGGGAGACCCAGTACTTC
TRBJ2-1 TRBV10-3 NA TRBD2 CAISRTSGEGYNEQFF TGTGCCATCAGCCGGACTAGCGGAGAGGGGTACAATGAGCAGTTCTTC
TRBJ2-1 TRBV6-2/TRBV6-3 NA TRBD2 CASSFGWLAGGHGNEQFF TGTGCCAGCAGTTTCGGTTGGCTAGCGGGAGGGCATGGAAATGAGCAGTTCTTC
TRBJ2-7 TRBV10-3 NA TRBD1 CAISRDSYEQYF TGTGCCATCAGCCGGGACAGCTACGAGCAGTACTTC
TRBJ1-5 TRBV6-1 NA NA CASSDSKNQPQHF TGTGCCAGCAGTGACAGTAAGAATCAGCCCCAGCATTTT
TRBJ2-2 TRBV11-3 many TRBD1 CASSKQGASENTGELFF TGTGCCAGCAGCAAACAGGGGGCCTCCGAGAACACCGGGGAGCTGTTTTTT
TRBJ1-1 TRBV12-3/TRBV12-4 NA NA CASSLTANTEAFF TGTGCCAGCAGCCTGACAGCGAACACTGAAGCTTTCTTT